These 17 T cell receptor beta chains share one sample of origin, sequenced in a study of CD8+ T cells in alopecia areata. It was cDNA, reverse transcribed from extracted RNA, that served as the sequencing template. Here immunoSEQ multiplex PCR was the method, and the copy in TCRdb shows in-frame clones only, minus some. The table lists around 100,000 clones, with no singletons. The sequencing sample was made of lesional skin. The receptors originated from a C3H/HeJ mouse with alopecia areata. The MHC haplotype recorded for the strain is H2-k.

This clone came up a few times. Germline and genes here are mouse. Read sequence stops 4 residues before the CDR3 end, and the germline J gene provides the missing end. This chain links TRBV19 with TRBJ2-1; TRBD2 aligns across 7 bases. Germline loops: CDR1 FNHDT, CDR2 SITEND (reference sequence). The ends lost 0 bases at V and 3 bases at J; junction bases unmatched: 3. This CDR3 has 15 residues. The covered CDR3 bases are TGTGCCAGCAGTATAGAGGGACTGAGCTATGCT. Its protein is CASSIEGLSYA. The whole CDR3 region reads CASSIEGLSYAEQFF.

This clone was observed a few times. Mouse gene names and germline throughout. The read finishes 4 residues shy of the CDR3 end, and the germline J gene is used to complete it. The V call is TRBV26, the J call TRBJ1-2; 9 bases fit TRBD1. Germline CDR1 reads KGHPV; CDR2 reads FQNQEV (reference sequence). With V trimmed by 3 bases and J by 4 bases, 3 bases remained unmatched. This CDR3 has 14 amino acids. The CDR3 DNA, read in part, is TGTGCCAGCAGTCTATCGACAGGGGGCTCC. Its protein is CASSLSTGGS. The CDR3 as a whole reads CASSLSTGGSDYTF.

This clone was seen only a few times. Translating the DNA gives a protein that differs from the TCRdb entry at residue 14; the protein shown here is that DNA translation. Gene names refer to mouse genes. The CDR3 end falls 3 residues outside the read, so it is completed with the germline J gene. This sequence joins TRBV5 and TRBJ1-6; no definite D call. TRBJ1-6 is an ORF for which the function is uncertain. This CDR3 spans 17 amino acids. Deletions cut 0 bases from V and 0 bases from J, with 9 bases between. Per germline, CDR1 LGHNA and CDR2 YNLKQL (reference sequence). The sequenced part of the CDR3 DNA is TGTGCCAGCAGCCAAGATTGGGGTAATTCCTATAATTCGCCC. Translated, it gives CASSQDWGNSYNSP. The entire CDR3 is CASSQDWGNSYNSPLYF.

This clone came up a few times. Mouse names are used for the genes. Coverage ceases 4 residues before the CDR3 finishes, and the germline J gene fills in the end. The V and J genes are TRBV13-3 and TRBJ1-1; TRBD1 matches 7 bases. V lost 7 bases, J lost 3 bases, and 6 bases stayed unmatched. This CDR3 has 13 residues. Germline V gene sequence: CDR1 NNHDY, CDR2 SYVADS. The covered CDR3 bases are TGTGCCAGCTCCGACAGGGTAGACACA. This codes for CASSDRVDT. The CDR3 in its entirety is CASSDRVDTEVFF.

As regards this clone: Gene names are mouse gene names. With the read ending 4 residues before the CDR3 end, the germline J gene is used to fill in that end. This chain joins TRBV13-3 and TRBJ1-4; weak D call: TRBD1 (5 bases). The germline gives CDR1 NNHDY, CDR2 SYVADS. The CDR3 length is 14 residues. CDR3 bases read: TGTGCCAGCAGTGACCAGGGAGGAAGCGAA. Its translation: CASSDQGGSE. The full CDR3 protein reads CASSDQGGSERLFF.

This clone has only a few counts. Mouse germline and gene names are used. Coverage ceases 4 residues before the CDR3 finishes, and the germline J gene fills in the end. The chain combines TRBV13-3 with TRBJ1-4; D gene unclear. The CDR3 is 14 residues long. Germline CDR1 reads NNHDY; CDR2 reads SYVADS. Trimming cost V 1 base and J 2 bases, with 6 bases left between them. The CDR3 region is CASSDRQSNERLFF. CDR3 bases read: TGTGCCAGCAGTGATCGACAATCCAACGAA.

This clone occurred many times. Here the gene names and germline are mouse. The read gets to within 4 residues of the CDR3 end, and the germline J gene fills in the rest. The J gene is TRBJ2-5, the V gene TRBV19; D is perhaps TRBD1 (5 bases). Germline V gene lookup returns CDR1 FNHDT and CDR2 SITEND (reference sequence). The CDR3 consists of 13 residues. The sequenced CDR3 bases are TGTGCCAGCAGTATAGGTAACAGGGAC. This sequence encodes CASSIGNRD. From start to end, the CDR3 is CASSIGNRDTQYF.

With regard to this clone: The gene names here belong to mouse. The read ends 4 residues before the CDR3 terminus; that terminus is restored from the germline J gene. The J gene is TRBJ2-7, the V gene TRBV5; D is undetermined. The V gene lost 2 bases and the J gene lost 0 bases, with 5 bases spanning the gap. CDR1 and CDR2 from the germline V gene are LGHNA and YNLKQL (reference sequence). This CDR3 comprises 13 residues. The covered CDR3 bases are TGTGCCAGCAGCCAACTGGACTCCTAT. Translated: CASSQLDSY. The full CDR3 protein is CASSQLDSYEQYF.

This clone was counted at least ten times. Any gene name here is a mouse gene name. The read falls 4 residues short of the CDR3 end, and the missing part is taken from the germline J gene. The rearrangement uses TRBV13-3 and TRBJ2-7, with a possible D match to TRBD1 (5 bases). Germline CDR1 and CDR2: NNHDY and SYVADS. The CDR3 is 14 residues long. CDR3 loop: CASSDAGYKYEQYF. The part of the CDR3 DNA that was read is TGTGCCAGCAGTGATGCAGGGTACAAATAT.

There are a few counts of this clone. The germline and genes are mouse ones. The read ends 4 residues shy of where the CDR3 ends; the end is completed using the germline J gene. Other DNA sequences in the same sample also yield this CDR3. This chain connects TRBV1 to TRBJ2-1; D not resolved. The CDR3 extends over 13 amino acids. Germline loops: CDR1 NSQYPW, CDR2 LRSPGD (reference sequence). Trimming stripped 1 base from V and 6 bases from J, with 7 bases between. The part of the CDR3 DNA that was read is TGCACCTGCAGTGCAGCGGCAGGTGCT. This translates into CTCSAAAGA. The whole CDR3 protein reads CTCSAAAGAEQFF.

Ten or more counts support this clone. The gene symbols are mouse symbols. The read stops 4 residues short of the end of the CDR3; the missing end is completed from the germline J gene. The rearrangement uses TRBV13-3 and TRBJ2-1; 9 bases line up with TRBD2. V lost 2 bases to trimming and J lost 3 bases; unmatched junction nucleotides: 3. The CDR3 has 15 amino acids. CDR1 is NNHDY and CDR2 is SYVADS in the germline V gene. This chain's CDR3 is CASSEVGGRYAEQFF. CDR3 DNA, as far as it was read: TGTGCCAGCAGTGAAGTGGGGGGGCGCTATGCT.

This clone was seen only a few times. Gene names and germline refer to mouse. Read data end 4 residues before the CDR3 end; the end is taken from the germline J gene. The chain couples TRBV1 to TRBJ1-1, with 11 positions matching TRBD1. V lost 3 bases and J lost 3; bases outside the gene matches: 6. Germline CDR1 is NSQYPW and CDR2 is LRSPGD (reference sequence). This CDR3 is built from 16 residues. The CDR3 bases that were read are TGCACCTGCAGTGCCACGGACAGGGGGCGGGACACA. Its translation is CTCSATDRGRDT. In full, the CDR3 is CTCSATDRGRDTEVFF.

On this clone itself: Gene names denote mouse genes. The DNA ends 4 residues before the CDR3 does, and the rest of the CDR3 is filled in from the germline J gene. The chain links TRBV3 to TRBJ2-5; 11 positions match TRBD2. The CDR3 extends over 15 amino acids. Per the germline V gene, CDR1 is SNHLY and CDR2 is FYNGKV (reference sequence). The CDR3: CASSLDWGGKDTQYF. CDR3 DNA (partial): TGTGCCAGCAGCCTCGACTGGGGGGGGAAAGAC.

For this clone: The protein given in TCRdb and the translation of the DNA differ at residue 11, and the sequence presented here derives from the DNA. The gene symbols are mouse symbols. This CDR3 is CASSPRAYNSPLYF. The part of the CDR3 DNA that was read is TGTGCCAGCAGTCCCAGGGCCTATAATTCGCCC. V and J are TRBV19 and TRBJ1-6, with D perhaps TRBD1 (5 bases). The read gets to within 3 residues of the CDR3 end, and the germline J gene fills in the rest. TRBJ1-6 is an open reading frame, and its role is uncertain. Germline-derived CDR1 and CDR2 are FNHDT and SITEND (reference sequence). Trimming cost V 4 bases and J 2 bases, with 7 bases left between them. The CDR3 totals 14 residues.

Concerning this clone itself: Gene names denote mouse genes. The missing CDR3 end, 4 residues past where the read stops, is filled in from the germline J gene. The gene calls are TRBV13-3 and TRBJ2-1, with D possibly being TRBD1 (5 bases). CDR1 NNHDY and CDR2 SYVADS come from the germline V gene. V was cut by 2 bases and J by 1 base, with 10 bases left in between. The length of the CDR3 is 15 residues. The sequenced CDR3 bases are TGTGCCAGCAGTGACGAGGACAAAAACTATGCT. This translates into CASSDEDKNYA. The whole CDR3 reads CASSDEDKNYAEQFF.

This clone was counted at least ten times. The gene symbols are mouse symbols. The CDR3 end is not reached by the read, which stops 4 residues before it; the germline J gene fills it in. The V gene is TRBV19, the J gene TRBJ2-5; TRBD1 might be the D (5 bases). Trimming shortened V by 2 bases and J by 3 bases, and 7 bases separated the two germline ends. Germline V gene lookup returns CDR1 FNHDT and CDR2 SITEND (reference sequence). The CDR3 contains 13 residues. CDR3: CASSMTVQDTQYF. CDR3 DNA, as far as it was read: TGTGCCAGCAGTATGACAGTACAAGAC.

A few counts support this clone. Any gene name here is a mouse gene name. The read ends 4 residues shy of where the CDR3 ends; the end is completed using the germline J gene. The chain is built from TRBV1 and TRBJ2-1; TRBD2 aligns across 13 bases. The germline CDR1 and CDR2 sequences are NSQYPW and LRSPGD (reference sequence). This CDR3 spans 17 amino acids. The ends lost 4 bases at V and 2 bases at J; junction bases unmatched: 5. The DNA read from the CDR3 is TGCACCTGCAGTGGGGGGACTGGGGGGGGATACTATGCT. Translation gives CTCSGGTGGGYYA. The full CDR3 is CTCSGGTGGGYYAEQFF.